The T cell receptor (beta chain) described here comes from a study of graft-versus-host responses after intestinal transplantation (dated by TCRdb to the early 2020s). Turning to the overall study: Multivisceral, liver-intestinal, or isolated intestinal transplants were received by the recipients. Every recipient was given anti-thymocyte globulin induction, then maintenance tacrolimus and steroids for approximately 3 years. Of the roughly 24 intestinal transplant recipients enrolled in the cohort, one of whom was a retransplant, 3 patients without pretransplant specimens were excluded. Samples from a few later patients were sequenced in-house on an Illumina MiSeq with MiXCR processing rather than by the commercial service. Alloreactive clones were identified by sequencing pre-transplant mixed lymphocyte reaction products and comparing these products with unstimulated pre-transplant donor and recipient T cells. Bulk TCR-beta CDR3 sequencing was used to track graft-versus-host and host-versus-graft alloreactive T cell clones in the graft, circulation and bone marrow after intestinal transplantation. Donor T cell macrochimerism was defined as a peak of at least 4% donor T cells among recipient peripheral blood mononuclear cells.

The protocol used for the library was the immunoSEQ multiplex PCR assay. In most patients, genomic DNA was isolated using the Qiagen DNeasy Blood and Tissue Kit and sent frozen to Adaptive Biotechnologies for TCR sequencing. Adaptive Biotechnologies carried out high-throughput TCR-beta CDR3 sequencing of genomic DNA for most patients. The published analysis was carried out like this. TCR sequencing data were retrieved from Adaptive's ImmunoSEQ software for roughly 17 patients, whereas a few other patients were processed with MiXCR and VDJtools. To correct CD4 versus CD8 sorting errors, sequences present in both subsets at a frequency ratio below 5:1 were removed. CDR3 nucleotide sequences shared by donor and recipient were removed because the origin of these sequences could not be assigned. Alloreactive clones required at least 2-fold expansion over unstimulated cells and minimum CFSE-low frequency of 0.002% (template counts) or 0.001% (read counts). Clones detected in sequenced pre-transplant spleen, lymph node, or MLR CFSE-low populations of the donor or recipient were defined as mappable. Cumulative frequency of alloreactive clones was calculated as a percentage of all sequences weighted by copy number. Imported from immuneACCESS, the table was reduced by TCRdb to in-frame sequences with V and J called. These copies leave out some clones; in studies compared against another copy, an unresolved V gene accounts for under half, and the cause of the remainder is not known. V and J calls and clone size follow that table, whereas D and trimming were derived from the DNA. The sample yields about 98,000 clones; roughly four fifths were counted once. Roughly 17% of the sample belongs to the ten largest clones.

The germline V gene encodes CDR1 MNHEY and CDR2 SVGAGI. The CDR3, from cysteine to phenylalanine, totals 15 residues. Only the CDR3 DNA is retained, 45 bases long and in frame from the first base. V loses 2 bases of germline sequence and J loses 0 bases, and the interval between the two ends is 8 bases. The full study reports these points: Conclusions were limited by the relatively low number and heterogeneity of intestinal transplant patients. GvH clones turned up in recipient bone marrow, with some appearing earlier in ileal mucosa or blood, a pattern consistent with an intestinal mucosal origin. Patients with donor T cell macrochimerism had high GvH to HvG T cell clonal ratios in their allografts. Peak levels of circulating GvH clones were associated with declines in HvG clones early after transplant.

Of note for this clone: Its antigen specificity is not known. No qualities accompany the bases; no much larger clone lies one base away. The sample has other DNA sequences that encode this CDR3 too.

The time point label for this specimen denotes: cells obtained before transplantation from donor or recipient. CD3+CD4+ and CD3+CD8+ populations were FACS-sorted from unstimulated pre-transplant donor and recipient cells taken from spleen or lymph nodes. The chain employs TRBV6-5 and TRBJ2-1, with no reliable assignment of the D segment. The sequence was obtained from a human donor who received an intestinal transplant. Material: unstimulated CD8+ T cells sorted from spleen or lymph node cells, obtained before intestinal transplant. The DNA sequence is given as TGTGCCAGCAGTTACCCCCGGAGCTCCTACAATGAGCAGTTCTTC. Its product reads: CASSYPRSSYNEQFF.